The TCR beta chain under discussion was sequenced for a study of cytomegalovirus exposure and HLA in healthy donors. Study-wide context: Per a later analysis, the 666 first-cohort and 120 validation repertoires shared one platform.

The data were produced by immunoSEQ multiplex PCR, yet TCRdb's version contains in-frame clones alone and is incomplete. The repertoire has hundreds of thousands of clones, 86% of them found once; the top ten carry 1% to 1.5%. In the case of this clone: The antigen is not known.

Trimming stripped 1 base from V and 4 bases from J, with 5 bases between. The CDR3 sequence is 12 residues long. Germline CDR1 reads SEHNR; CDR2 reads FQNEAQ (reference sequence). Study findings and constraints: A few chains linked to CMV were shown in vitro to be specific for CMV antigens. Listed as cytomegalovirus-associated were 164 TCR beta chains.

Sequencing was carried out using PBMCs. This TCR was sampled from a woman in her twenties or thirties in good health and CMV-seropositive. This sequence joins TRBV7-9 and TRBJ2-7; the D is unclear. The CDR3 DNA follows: TGTGCCAGCAGCTTAGAACAATACGAGCAGTACTTC. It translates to CASSLEQYEQYF.